Presented here are 18 T cell receptor beta chains from one specimen sequenced in a study of CD4+ T cells in melanoma. Using immunoSEQ multiplex PCR, the repertoire was profiled, and TCRdb retains in-frame clones only, with some absent. The sample includes over 15,000 clones, 65% to 85% of them seen just once. Material: cells from a culture (not recorded whether cultured in vitro). The receptors were gathered from a human donor with melanoma.

As concerns this clone: An end of the junction does not agree with germline; a read error may underlie this. This CDR3 reads CASSPRTARAYGQYF. As DNA, the CDR3 is TGTGCCAGTAGTCCCAGGACAGCCAGAGCCTACGGGCAGTACTTC. This chain connects TRBV19 to TRBJ2-7; D is possibly TRBD1 (6 bases). The germline CDR1 and CDR2 sequences are LNHDA and SQIVND (reference sequence). This CDR3 is built from 15 residues.

This clone was counted a few times. V and J are TRBV5-4 and TRBJ2-7; 9 bases align to TRBD1. The CDR3 extends over 15 amino acids. Germline trimming cut 0 bases from V and 4 bases from J; bases unmatched to any gene: 5. CDR1 and CDR2 (germline): SGHNT, YYREEE (reference sequence). Here the CDR3 reads CASSLEGQGTYEQYF. The CDR3 DNA reads TGTGCCAGCAGCTTGGAGGGACAGGGAACGTACGAGCAGTACTTC.

The rearrangement joins TRBV7-2 to TRBJ2-3; 8 bases are a match to TRBD2. The CDR3 extends over 16 amino acids. With V trimmed by 3 bases and J by 5 bases, 10 bases remained unmatched. Per germline, CDR1 SGHTA and CDR2 FQGNSA. The CDR3 DNA is TGTGCCAGCAGCTTCCGGGGGGGGCCCGGTGGAGATACGCAGTATTTT. Protein: CASSFRGGPGGDTQYF.

This clone was seen a few times. The V gene is TRBV13, the J gene TRBJ1-3, with D hard to call. The V end lost 5 bases, the J end lost 0 bases, and 17 bases lay between the germline ends. From germline, CDR1 is PRHDT and CDR2 FYEKMQ (reference sequence). The CDR3 sequence is 17 residues long. In nucleotides, the CDR3 is TGTGCCAGCAGCCCGTCGGACCCATACCACTCTGGAAACACCATATATTTT. It translates to CASSPSDPYHSGNTIYF.

V is TRBV6-5 and J is TRBJ1-1, with TRBD1 as a possible D gene (6 bases). This CDR3 contains 13 residues. V lost 5 bases and J lost 3, with 10 bases in between. From germline, CDR1 is MNHEY and CDR2 SVGAGI. CDR3 in amino acids: CASSMGADTEAFF. In nucleotides, the CDR3 is TGTGCCAGCAGTATGGGGGCAGACACTGAAGCTTTCTTT.

The rearrangement joins TRBV18 to TRBJ1-1; D gene unclear. Germline assignment: CDR1 KGHSH and CDR2 LQKENI. V dropped 6 bases and J dropped 1 base, with 15 bases sitting between them. The CDR3 runs to 15 residues. The CDR3 DNA reads TGTGCCAGCTCCGTATCGGCAGGTGGGAACACTGAAGCTTTCTTT. Its translation is CASSVSAGGNTEAFF.

The chain couples TRBV18 to TRBJ1-3, with 7 bases matching TRBD1. Unmatched junction bases numbered 8, after V lost 6 bases and J lost 3 bases. This CDR3 has 15 residues. CDR1 is KGHSH and CDR2 is LQKENI in the germline V gene. The chain's CDR3 is CASSINRGGGNTIYF. The CDR3 DNA is TGTGCCAGCTCTATTAACAGGGGCGGTGGAAACACCATATATTTT.

This clone came up once. This CDR3 is also generated by other DNA sequences in the sample. V gene TRBV4-1 combines with J gene TRBJ1-5, with D perhaps matching TRBD1 (5 bases). The CDR3 is 16 amino acids. V lost 0 bases, J lost 2 bases, and 11 bases lay in between. Germline V CDR1 and CDR2: MGHRA, YSYEKL. DNA of the CDR3: TGCGCCAGCAGCCAAGACGGGGGGTTGGGCAATCAGCCCCAGCATTTT. Translated: CASSQDGGLGNQPQHF.

The rearrangement joins TRBV29-1 to TRBJ1-4; 8 bases align to TRBD1. Germline V gene data show CDR1 as SQVTM and CDR2 as ANQGSEA. The CDR3 loop spans 14 amino acids. V shed 3 bases and J 7 bases; nucleotides not matched to a gene: 7. The DNA of the CDR3 is TGCAGCGTTGAGTGGCAGGGGGCTCGTGAAAAACTGTTTTTT. This gives the protein CSVEWQGAREKLFF.

This sequence joins TRBV6-5 and TRBJ2-1, with D possibly being TRBD2 (5 bases). The CDR3 covers 14 residues. The ends were cut back, 8 bases at V and 4 bases at J, with 15 bases in the middle. The germline V gene has CDR1 MNHEY and CDR2 SVGAGI. CDR3 region: CASRTSTGYNEQFF. In DNA, the CDR3 is TGTGCCAGCCGGACTTCCACCGGGTACAATGAGCAGTTCTTC.

The chain couples TRBV19 to TRBJ1-5, with a weak D call TRBD1 (6 bases). The V and J ends lost 1 base and 7 bases respectively, with 11 bases between them. The CDR3 is made up of 14 amino acids. CDR1 LNHDA and CDR2 SQIVND come from the germline V gene (reference sequence). The CDR3 here is CASSIVGGSQPQHF. CDR3 DNA sequence: TGTGCCAGTAGTATAGTGGGGGGCAGCCAGCCCCAGCATTTT.

Concerning this clone itself: An end of the junction does not agree with germline; a read error may underlie this. The chain is built from TRBV7-7 and TRBJ2-2, with D hard to call. The CDR3 is 14 amino acids. Germline V gene lookup returns CDR1 SSHAT and CDR2 FNYEAQ (reference sequence). CDR3 sequence reads: CASSAGYFTGELFF. The DNA for the CDR3 is TGTGCTAGCAGCGCAGGATATTTCACCGGGGAGCTGTTTTTT.

This chain joins TRBV6-5 and TRBJ1-1, with a weak D call TRBD1 (5 bases). CDR1 is MNHEY and CDR2 is SVGAGI in the germline V gene. The CDR3 totals 13 residues. V lost 6 bases and J 7 bases, leaving 15 bases between the germline ends. The CDR3 spells CASRPSRASEAFF. The CDR3, as DNA: TGTGCCAGCAGACCCTCCAGGGCCAGTGAAGCTTTCTTT.

The J gene is TRBJ2-1, the V gene TRBV4-1; a weak D match, TRBD2 (5 bases). Trimming shortened V by 1 base and J by 7 bases, and 20 bases separated the two germline ends. Germline V gives CDR1 MGHRA, CDR2 YSYEKL. There are 17 residues in the CDR3. The CDR3 bases are TGCGCCAGCAGCCAAGGGGGAGTTTACCTCACTTCGAATGAGCAGTTCTTC. Its translation: CASSQGGVYLTSNEQFF.

CDR3 nucleotide sequence: TGTGCCAGCAGCTTATCGCATGGAGGGAGGTACGAGCAGTACTTC. It translates to CASSLSHGGRYEQYF. This chain joins TRBV7-2 and TRBJ2-7, with D perhaps matching TRBD2 (6 bases). Trimming removed 2 bases from V and 4 bases from J, with 15 bases in between. Germline V gene sequence: CDR1 SGHTA, CDR2 FQGNSA. There are 15 residues in the CDR3. The full variable domain, its missing parts supplied by reference TRBV7-2 and TRBJ2-7, is GAGVSQSPSNKVTEKGKDVELRCDPISGHTALYWYRQSLGQGLEFLIYFQGNSAPDKSGLPSDRFSAERTGGSVSTLTIQRTQQEDSAVYLCASSLSHGGRYEQYFGPGTRLTVT.

This chain joins TRBV10-3 and TRBJ1-4; TRBD1 is a possible D gene (5 bases). Deletions cut 2 bases from V and 7 bases from J, with 11 bases between. The CDR3 loop spans 14 amino acids. The germline V gene has CDR1 ENHRY and CDR2 SYGVKD. The CDR3 region has the DNA TGTGCCATCAGTGAGAAGGGGCAAGGTGAAAAACTGTTTTTT. It translates to CAISEKGQGEKLFF.

The V gene is TRBV5-1, the J gene TRBJ2-2; no reliable D call. V lost 1 base to trimming and J lost 7 bases, with 14 bases between them. CDR1 is SGHRS, CDR2 YFSETQ, per germline. The CDR3 contains 15 residues. The CDR3 here is CASSLIGYNSGELFF. For the CDR3, the DNA is TGCGCCAGCAGCTTGATAGGATACAATAGCGGGGAGCTGTTTTTT.

V gene TRBV2 combines with J gene TRBJ1-6, with 9 bases aligning to TRBD1. Germline V CDR1 and CDR2: SNHLY, FYNNEI. The V and J ends lost 3 bases and 2 bases, in that order; junction bases with no gene match: 5. This CDR3 has 17 residues. The CDR3 reads CASSDRTGDTYNSPLHF. The DNA of the CDR3 is TGTGCCAGCAGTGATCGGACAGGGGACACCTATAATTCACCCCTCCACTTT.